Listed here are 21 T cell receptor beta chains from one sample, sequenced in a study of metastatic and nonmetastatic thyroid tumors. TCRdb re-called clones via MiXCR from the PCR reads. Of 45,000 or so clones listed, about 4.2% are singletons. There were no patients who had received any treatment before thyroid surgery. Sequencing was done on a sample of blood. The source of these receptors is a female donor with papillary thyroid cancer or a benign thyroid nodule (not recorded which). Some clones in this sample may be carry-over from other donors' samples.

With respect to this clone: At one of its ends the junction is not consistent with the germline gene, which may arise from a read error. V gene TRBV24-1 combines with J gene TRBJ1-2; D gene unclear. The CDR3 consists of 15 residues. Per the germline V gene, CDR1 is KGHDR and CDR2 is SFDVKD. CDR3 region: CDTSDPESRPGGYTF. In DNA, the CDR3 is TGTGACACCAGTGATCCCGAGTCTAGACCCGGGGGCTACACCTTC.

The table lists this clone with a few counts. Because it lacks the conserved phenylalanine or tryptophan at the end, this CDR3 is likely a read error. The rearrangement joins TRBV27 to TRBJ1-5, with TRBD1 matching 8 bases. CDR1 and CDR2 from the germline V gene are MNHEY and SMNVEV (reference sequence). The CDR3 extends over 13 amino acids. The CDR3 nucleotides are TGTGCCAGCAGCGACAGGGGCAATCAGCCACAGCATCTT. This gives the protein CASSDRGNQPQHL.

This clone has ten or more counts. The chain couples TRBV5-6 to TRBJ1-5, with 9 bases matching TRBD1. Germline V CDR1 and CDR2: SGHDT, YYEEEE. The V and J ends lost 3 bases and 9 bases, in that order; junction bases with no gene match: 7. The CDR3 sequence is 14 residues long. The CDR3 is CASSWGQGVWPQHF. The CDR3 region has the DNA TGTGCCAGCAGCTGGGGACAGGGAGTTTGGCCCCAGCATTTT.

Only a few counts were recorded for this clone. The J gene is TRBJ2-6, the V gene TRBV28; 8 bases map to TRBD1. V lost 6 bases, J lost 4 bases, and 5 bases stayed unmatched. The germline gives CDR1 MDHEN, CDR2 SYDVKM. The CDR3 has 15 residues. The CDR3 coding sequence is TGTGCCAGCAGGCAGACAGGGGCCGGGGCCAACGTCCTGACTTTC. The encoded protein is CASRQTGAGANVLTF.

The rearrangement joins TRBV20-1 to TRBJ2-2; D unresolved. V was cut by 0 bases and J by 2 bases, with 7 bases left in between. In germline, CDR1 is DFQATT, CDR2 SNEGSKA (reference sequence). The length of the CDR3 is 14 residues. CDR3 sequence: CSARDNGNTGELFF. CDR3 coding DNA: TGCAGTGCTAGAGATAACGGTAACACCGGGGAGCTGTTTTTT.

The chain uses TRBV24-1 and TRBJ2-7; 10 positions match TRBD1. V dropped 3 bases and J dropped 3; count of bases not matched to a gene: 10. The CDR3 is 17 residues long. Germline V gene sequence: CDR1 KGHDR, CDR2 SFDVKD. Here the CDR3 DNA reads TGTGCCACCAGTGATACCGGGACAGGGGATCGGGACTACGAGCAGTACTTC. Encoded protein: CATSDTGTGDRDYEQYF.

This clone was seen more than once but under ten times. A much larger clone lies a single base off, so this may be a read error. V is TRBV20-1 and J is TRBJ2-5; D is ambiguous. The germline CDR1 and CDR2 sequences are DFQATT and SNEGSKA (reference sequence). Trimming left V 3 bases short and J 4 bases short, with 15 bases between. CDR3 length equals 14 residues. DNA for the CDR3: TGCAGTGCTAGTTGTCAGCCCGGCCGAGAGACCCAGTACTTC. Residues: CSASCQPGRETQYF.

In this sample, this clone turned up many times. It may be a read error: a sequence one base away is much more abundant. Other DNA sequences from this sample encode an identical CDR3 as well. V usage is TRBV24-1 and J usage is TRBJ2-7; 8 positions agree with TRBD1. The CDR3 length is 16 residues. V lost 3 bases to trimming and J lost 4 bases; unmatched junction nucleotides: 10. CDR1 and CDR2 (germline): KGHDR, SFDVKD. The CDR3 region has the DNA TGTGCCACCAGTGATCATGGGACAGGTGGGGAGTACGAGCAGTACTTC. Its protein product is CATSDHGTGGEYEQYF.

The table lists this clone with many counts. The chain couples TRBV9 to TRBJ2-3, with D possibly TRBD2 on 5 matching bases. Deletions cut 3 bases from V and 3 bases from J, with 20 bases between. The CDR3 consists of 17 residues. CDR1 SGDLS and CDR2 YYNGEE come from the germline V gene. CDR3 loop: CASSDTFSGSETDTQYF. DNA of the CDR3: TGTGCCAGCAGCGACACATTTAGTGGGAGCGAGACAGATACGCAGTATTTT.

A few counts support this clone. CDR3 in amino acids: CASSPPGGIADTQYF. CDR3 nucleotide sequence: TGTGCCAGCAGTCCCCCCGGGGGCATCGCAGATACGCAGTATTTT. The V and J genes are TRBV12-3 or TRBV12-4 and TRBJ2-3; the D call may be TRBD1 or TRBD2 (6 bases each). The germline V and J ends were trimmed by 5 bases and 4 bases, with 16 bases remaining between them. The CDR3 is 15 residues long.

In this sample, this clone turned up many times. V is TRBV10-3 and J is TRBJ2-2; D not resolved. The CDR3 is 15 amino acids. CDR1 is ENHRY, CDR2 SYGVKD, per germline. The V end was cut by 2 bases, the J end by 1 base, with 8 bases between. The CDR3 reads CAISERHVNTGELFF. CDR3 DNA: TGTGCCATCAGTGAGCGACACGTGAACACCGGGGAGCTGTTTTTT.

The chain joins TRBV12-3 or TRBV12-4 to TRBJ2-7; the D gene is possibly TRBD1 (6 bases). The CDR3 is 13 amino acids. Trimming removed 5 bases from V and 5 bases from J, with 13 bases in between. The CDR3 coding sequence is TGTGCCAGCAGTGTACAGGGACGCAACGAGCAGTACTTC. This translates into CASSVQGRNEQYF.

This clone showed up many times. CDR3 sequence (DNA): TGCAGCGTCGCAAAGCGGGAGCTGGGGACAGATACGCAGTATTTT. Translation: CSVAKRELGTDTQYF. V and J are TRBV29-1 and TRBJ2-3; TRBD2 matches at 8 bases. The V gene's germline CDR1 is SQVTM and CDR2 ANQGSEA. Trimming removed 6 bases from V and 3 bases from J; junction bases left unmatched: 11. This CDR3 is built from 15 residues.

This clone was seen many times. The CDR3 nucleotides read TGCAGCGCCCACCCCGGACTAGCGGGAGAGACCCAGTACTTC. Translated: CSAHPGLAGETQYF. The rearrangement uses TRBV29-1 and TRBJ2-5, with TRBD2 identical over 11 bases. Germline loops: CDR1 SQVTM, CDR2 ANQGSEA. Germline trimming cut 7 bases from V and 4 bases from J; bases unmatched to any gene: 8. CDR3 length: 14 residues.

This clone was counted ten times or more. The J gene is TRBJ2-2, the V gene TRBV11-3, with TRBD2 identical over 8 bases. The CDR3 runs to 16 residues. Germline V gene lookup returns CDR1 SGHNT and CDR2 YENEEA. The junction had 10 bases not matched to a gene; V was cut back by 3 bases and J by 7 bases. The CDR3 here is CASSFRIAGGFGELFF. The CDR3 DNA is TGTGCCAGCAGCTTTCGCATCGCGGGAGGATTCGGGGAGCTGTTTTTT.

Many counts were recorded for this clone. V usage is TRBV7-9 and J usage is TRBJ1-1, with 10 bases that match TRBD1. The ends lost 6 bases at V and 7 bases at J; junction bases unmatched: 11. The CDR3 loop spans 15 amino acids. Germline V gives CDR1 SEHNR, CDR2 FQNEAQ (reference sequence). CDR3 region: CASRSGTGDYGEAFF. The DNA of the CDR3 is TGTGCCAGCAGATCCGGGACAGGGGATTATGGTGAAGCTTTCTTT. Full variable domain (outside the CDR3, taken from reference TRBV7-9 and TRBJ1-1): DTGVSQNPRHKITKRGQNVTFRCDPISEHNRLYWYRQTLGQGPEFLTYFQNEAQLEKSRLLSDRFSAERPKGSFSTLEIQRTEQGDSAMYLCASRSGTGDYGEAFFGQGTRLTVV.

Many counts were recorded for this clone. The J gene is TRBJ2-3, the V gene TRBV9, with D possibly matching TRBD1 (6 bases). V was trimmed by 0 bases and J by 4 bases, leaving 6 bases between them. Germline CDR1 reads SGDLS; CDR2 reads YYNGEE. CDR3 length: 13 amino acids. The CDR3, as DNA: TGTGCCAGCAGCGTAGACAGGGCAGATACGCAGTATTTT. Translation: CASSVDRADTQYF.

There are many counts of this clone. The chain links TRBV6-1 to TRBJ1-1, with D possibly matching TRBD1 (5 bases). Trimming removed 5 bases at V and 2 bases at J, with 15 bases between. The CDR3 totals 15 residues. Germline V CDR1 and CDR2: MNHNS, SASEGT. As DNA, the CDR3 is TGTGCCAGCAGTTACGGGGGAGGGACTAACACTGAAGCTTTCTTT. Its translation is CASSYGGGTNTEAFF.

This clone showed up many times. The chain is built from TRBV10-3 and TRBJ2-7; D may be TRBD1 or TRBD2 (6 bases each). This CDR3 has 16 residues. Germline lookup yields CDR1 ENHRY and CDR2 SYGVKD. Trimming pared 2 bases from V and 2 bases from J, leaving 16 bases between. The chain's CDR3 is CAISEPGVGGPYEQYF. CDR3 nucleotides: TGTGCCATCAGTGAGCCCGGGGTCGGGGGCCCCTACGAGCAGTACTTC.

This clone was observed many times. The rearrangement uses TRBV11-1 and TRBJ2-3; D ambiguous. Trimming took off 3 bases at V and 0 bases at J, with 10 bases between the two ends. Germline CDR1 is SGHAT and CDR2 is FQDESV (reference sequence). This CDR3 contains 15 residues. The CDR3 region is CASSFSRSSTDTQYF. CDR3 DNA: TGTGCCAGCAGCTTCTCGCGGAGTAGCACAGATACGCAGTATTTT. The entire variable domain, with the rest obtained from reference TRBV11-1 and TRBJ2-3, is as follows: EAEVAQSPRYKITEKSQAVAFWCDPISGHATLYWYRQILGQGPELLVQFQDESVVDDSQLPKDRFSAERLKGVDSTLKIQPAELGDSAMYLCASSFSRSSTDTQYFGPGTRLTVL.

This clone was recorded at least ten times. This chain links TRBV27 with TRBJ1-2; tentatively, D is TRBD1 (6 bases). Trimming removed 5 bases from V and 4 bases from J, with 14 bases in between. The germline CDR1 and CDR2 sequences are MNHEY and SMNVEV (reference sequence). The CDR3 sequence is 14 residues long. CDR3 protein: CASSAHRDGYGYTF. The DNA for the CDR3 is TGTGCCAGCAGTGCACACAGGGATGGCTATGGCTACACCTTC.